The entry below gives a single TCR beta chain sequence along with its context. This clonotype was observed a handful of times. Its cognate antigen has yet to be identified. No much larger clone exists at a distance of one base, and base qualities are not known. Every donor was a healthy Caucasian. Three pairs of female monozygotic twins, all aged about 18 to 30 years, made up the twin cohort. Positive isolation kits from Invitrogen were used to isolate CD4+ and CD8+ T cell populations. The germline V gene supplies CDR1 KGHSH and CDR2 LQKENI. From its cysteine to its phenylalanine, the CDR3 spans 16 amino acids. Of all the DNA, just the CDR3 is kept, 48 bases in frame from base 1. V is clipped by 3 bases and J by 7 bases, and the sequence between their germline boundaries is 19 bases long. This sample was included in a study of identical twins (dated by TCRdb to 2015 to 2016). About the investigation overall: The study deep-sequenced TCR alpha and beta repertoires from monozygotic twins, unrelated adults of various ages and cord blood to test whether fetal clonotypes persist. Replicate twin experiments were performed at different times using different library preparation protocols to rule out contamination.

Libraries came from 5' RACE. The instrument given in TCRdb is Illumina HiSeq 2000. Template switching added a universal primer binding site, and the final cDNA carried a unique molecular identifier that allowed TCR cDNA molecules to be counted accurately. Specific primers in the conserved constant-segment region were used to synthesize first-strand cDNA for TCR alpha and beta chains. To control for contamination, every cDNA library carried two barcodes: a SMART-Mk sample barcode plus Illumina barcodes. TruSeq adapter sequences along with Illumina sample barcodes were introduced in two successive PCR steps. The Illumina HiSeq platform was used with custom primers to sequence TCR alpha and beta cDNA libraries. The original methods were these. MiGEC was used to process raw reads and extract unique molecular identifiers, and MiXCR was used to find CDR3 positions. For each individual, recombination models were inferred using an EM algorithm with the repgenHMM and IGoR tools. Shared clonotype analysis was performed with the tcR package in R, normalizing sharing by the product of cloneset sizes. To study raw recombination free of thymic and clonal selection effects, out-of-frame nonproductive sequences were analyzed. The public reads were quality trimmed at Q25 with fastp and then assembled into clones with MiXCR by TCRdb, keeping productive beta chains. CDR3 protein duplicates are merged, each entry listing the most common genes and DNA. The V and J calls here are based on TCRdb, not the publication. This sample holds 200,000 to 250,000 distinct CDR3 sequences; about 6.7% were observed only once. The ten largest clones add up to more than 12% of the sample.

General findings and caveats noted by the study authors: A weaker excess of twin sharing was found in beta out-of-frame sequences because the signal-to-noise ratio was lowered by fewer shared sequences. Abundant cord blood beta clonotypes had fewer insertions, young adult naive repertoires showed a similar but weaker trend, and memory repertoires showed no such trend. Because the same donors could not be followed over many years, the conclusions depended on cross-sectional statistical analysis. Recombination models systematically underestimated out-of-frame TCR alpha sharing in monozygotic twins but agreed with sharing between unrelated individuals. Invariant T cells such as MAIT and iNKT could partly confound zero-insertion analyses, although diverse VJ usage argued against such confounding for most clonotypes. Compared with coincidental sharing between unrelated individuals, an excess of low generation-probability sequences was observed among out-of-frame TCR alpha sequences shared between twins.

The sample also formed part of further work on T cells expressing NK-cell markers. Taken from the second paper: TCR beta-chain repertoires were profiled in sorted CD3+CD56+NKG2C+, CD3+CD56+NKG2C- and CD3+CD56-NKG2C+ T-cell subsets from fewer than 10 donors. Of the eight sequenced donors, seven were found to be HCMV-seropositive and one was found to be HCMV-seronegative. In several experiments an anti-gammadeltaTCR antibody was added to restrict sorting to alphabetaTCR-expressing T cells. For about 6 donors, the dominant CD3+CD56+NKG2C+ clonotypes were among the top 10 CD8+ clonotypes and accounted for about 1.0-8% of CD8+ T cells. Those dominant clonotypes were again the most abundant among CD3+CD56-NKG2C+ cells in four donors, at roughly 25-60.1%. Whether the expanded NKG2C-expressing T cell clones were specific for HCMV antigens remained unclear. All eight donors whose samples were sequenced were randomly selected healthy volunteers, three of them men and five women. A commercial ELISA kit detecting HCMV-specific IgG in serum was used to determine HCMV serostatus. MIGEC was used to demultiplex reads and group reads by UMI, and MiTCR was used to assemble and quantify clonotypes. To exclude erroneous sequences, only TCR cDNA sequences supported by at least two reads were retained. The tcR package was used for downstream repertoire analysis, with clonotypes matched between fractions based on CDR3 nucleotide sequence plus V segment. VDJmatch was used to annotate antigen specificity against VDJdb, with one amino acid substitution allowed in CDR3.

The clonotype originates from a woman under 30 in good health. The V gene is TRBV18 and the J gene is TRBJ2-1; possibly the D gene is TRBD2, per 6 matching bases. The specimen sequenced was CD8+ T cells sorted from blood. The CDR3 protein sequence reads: CASSPQRASLINEQFF. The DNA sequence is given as TGTGCCAGCTCACCTCAGCGGGCCTCACTGATAAATGAGCAGTTCTTC.